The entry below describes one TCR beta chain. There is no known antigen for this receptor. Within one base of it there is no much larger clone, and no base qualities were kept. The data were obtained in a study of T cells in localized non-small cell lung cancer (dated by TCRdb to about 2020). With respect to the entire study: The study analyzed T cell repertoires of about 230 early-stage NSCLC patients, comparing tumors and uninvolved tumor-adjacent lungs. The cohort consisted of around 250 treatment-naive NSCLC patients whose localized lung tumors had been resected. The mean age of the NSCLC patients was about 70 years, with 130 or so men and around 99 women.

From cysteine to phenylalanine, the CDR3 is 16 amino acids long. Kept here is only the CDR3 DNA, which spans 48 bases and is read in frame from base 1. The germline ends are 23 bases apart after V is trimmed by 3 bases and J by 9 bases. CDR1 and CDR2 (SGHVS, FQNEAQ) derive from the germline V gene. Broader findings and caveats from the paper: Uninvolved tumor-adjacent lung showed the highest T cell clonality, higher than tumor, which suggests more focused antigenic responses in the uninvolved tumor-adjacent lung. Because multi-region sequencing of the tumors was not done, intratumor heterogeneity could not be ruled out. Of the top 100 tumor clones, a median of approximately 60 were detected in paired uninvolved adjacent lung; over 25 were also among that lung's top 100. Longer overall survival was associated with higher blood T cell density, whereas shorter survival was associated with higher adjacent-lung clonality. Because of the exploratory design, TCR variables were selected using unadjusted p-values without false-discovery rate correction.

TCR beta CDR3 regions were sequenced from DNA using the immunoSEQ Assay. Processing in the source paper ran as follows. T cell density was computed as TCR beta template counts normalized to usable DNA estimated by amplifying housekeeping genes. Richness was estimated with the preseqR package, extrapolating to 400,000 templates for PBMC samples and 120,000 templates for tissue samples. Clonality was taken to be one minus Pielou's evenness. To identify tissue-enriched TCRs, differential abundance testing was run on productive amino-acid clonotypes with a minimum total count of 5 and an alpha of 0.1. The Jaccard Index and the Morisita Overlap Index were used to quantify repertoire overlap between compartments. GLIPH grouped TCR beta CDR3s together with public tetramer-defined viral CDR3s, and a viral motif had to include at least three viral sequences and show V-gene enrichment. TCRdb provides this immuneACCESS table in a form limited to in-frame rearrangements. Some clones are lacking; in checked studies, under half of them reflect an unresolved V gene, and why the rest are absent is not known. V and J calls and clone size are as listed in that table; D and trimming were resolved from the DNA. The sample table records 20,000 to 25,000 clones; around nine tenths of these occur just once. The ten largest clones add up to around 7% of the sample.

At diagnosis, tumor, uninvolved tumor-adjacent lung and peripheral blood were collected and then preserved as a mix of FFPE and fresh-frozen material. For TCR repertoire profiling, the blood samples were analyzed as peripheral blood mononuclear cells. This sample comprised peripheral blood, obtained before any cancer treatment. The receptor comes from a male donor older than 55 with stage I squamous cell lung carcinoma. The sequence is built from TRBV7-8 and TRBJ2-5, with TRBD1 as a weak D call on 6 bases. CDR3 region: CASSLEPQGTKRPQYF. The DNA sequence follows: TGTGCCAGCAGCTTGGAGCCACAGGGAACCAAGAGACCCCAGTACTTC. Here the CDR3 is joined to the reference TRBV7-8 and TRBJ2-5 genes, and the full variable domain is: GAGVSQSPRYKVAKRGQDVALRCDPISGHVSLFWYQQALGQGPEFLTYFQNEAQLDKSGLPSDRFFAERPEGSVSTLKIQRTQQEDSAVYLCASSLEPQGTKRPQYFGPGTRLLVL.